One T cell receptor beta chain is described in this entry. This sample is drawn from a study of blood T cell repertoires in COVID-19. Study-wide context: There were acute and convalescent COVID-19 samples, and they came from the United States, Italy and Spain. PBMCs, B-cell-depleted T cells, or T cells provided the cDNA or gDNA that made up the material.

In the authors' methods: Amplification of reference gene primers provided the estimated nucleated cell counts. The method was immunoSEQ multiplex PCR; TCRdb's version includes in-frame clones alone and lacks a portion of them. V, J and clone size reflect that table, while D and trimming were determined from the DNA. The sample includes approximately 90,000 clones, 80% of them seen just once. Sequenced: peripheral blood. The sequence came from a woman older than 75 with acute or convalescent COVID-19.

CDR3 amino acids: CASSLGTGRAEKLFF. The DNA of the CDR3 is TGTGCCAGCAGCCTCGGGACAGGCCGCGCTGAAAAACTGTTTTTT. The chain recombines TRBV3-1 (or the pseudogene TRBV3-2) with TRBJ1-4; 8 positions match TRBD1. The CDR3 is 15 amino acids. Germline V gene data show CDR1 as LGHDT and CDR2 as YNNKEL (reference sequence). V was clipped by 4 bases and J by 7 bases; unmatched bases: 8.